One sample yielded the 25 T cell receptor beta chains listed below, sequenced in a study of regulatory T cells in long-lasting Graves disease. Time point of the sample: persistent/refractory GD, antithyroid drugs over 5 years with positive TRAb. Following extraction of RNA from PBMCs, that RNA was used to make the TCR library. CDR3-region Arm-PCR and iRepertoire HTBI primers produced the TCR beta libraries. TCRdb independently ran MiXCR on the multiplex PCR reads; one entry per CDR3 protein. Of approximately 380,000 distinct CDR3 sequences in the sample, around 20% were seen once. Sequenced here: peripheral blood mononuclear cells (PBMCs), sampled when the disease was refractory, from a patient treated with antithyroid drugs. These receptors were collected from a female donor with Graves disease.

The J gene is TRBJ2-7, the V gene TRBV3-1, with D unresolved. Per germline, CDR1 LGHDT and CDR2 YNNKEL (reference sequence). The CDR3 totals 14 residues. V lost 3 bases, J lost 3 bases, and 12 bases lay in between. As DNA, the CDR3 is TGTGCCAGCAGCCAGACCGACGACATCTACGAGCAGTACTTC. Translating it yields CASSQTDDIYEQYF.

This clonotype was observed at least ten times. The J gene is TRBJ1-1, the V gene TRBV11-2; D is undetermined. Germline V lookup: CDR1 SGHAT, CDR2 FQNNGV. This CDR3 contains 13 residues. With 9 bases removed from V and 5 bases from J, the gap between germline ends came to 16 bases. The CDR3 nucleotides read TGTGCCAGTAGCCCACGGTGGGTTACTGAAGCTTTCTTT. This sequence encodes CASSPRWVTEAFF.

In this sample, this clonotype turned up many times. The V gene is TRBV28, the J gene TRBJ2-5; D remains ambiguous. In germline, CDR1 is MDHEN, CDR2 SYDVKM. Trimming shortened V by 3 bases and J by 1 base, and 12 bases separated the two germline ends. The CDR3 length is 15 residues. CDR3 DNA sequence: TGTGCCAGCAGTTTCTCCCGTACTATCCAAGAGACCCAGTACTTC. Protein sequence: CASSFSRTIQETQYF.

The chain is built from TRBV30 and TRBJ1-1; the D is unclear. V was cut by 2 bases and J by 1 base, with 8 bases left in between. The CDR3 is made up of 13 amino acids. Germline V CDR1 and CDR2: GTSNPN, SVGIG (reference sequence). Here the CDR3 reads CAWSRPPNTEAFF. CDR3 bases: TGTGCCTGGAGTAGGCCCCCGAACACTGAAGCTTTCTTT.

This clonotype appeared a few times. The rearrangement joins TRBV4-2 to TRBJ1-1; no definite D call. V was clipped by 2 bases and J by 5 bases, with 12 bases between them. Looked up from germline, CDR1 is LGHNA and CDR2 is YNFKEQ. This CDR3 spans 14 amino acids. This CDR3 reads CASSQFPTLTEAFF. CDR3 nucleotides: TGTGCCAGCAGCCAATTCCCCACCTTGACTGAAGCTTTCTTT.

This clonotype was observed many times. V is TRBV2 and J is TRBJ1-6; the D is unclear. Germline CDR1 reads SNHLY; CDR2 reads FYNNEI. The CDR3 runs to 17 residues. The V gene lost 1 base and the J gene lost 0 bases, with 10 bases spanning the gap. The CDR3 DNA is TGTGCCAGCAGTGAAGTGACGGGAAGCTCCTATAATTCACCCCTCCACTTT. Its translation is CASSEVTGSSYNSPLHF.

Written as DNA, the CDR3 is TGTGCCTACTCACGAGGAAATTCACCCCTCCACTTT. Residues: CAYSRGNSPLHF. The chain combines TRBV30 with TRBJ1-6; D gene ambiguous. The germline CDR1 and CDR2 sequences are GTSNPN and SVGIG (reference sequence). V lost 7 bases and J lost 7, with 11 bases in between. The CDR3 has 12 amino acids.

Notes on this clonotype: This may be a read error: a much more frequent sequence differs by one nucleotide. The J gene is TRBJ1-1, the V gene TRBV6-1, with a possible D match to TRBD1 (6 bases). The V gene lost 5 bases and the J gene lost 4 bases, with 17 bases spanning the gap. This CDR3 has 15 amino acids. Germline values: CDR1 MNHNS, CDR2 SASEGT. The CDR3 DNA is TGTGCCAGCAGTCCTTGGACAGCCATGAGCACTGAAGCTTTCTTT. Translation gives CASSPWTAMSTEAFF.

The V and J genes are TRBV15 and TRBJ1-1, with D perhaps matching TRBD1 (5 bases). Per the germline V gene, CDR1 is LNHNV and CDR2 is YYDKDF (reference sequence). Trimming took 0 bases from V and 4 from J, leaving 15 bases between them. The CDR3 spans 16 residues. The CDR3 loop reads CATSRDLGGPLTEAFF. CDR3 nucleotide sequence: TGTGCCACCAGCAGAGATTTGGGGGGACCTCTCACTGAAGCTTTCTTT.

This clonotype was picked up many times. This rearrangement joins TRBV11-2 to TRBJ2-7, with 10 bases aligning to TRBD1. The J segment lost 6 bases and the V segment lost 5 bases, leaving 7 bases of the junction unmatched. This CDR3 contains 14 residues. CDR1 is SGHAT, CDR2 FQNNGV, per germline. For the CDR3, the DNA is TGTGCCAGCAGCAAAACGACAGGGGGCGGCGAGCAGTACTTC. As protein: CASSKTTGGGEQYF.

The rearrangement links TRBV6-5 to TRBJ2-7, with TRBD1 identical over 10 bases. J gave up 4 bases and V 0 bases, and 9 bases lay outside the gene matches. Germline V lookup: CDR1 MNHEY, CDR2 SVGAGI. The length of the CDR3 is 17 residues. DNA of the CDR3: TGTGCCAGCAGTTACTCGAGTGGGACAGGGGACCAATACGAGCAGTACTTC. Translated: CASSYSSGTGDQYEQYF.

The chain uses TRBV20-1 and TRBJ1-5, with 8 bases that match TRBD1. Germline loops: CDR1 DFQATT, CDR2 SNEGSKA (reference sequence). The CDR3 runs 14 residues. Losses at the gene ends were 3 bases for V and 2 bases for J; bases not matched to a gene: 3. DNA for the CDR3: TGCAGTGCTAGGACAGGGGTGGGCAATCAGCCCCAGCATTTT. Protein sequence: CSARTGVGNQPQHF.

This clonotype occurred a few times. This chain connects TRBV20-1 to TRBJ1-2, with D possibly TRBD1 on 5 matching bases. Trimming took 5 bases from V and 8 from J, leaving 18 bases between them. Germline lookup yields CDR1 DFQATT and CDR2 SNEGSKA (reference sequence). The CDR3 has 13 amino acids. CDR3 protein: CSAVTDTYVGYTF. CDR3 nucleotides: TGCAGTGCTGTGACAGACACATATGTAGGCTACACCTTC.

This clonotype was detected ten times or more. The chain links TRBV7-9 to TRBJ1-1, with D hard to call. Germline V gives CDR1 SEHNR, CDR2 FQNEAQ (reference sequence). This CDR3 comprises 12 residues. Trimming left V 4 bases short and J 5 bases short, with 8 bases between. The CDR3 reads CASSYQLTEAFF. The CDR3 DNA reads TGTGCCAGCAGCTACCAACTAACTGAAGCTTTCTTT.

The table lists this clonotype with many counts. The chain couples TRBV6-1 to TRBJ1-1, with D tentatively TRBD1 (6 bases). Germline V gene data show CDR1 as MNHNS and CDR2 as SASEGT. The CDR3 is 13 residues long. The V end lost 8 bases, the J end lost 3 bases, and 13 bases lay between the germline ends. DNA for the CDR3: TGTGCCAGCTATTTGGGGGCCCACACTGAAGCTTTCTTT. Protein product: CASYLGAHTEAFF.

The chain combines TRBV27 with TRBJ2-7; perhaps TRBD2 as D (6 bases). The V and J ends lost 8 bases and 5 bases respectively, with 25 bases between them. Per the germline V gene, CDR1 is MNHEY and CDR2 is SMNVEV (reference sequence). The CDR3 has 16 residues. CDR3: CASGSLAFSLTHEQYF. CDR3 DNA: TGTGCCAGCGGTTCCCTAGCGTTTTCGCTTACCCACGAGCAGTACTTC.

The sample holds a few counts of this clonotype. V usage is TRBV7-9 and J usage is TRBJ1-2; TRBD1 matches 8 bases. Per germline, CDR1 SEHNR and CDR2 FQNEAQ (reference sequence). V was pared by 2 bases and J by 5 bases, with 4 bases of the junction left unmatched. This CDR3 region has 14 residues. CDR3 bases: TGTGCCAGCAGCTTAATCGGACAGGGTTATGGCTACACCTTC. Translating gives CASSLIGQGYGYTF.

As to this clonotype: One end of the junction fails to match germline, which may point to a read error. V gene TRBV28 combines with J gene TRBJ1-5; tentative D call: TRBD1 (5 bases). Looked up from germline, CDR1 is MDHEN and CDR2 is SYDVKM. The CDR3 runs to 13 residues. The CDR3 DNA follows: TGTGCCAGCAATGGGCAGGGAGATCAGCCCCGGCATTTT. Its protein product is CASNGQGDQPRHF.

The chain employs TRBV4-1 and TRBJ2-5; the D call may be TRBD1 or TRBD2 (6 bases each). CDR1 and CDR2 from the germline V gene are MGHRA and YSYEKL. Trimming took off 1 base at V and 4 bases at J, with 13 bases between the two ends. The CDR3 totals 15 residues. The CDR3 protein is CASSQGGGLGETQYF. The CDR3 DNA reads TGCGCCAGCAGCCAAGGAGGGGGGCTGGGAGAGACCCAGTACTTC.

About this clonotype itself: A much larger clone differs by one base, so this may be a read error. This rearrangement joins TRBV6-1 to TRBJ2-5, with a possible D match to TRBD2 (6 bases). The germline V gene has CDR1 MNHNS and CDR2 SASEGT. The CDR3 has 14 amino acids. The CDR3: CASRGVGGIGTRYF. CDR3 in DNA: TGTGCCAGCAGGGGTGTAGGCGGGATCGGGACCCGGTACTTC.

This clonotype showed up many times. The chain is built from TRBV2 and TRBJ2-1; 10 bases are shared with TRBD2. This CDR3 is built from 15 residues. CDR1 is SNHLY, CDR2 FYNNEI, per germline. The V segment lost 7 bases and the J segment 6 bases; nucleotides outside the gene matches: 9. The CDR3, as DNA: TGTGCCAGCACTTTTCTAGCGGGAGCAAGCAATGAGCAGTTCTTC. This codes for CASTFLAGASNEQFF.

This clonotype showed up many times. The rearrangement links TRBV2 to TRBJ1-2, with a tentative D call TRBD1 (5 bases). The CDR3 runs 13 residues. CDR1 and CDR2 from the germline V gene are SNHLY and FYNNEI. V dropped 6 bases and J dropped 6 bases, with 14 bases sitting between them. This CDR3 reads CASRRQSVDGYTF. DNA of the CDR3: TGTGCCAGCAGGCGACAGTCCGTTGATGGCTACACCTTC.

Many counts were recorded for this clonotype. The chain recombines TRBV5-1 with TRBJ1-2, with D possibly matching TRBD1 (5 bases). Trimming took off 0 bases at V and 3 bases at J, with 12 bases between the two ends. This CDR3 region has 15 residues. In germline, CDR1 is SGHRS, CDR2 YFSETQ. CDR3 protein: CASSLASGKDYGYTF. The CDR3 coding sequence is TGCGCCAGCAGCTTGGCCTCAGGGAAGGACTATGGCTACACCTTC.

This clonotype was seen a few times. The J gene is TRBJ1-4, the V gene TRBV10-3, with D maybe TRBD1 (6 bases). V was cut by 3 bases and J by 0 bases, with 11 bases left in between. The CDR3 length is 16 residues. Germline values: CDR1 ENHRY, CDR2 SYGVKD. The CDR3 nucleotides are TGTGCCATCAGTGACCCTGGACAGTCAACTAATGAAAAACTGTTTTTT. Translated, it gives CAISDPGQSTNEKLFF.

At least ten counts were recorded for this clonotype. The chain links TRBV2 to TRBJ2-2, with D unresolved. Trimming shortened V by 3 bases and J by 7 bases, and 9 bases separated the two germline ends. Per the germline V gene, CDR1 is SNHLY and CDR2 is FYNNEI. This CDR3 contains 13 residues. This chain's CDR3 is CASSEVGSGELFF. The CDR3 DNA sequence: TGTGCCAGCAGTGAGGTCGGTAGCGGGGAGCTGTTTTTT. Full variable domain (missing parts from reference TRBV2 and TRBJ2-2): EPEVTQTPSHQVTQMGQEVILRCVPISNHLYFYWYRQILGQKVEFLVSFYNNEISEKSEIFDDQFSVERPDGSNFTLKIRSTKLEDSAMYFCASSEVGSGELFFGEGSRLTVL.